Listed below are T cell receptor beta chains from one sample, sequenced in a study of blood T cell repertoires in COVID-19. Sequencing used immunoSEQ multiplex PCR; TCRdb keeps in-frame clones, though not all of them. The sample yields about 270,000 clones, 80% to 90% seen once. The sample taken for sequencing was peripheral blood. The source is a woman aged 70 to 79 with acute or convalescent COVID-19. Each CDR3 is given with its conserved first and last residue. Fields, in order: D gene, clone size, J gene, V gene, CDR3 protein, CDR3 DNA. The D gene is left open where the match is weak. Only some rows state a clone size, as once, few, many or a class for expanded clones.

D: NA
size: few
J: TRBJ2-1
V: TRBV5-4
CDR3: CASSQRGYNEQFF
DNA: TGTGCCAGCAGCCAAAGGGGTTACAATGAGCAGTTCTTC

D: NA
size: NA
J: TRBJ1-5
V: TRBV30
CDR3: CAWGQDNQPQHF
DNA: TGTGCCTGGGGGCAGGACAATCAGCCCCAGCATTTT

D: NA
size: NA
J: TRBJ1-1
V: TRBV5-1
CDR3: CASRPGGINTEAFF
DNA: TGCGCCAGCCGCCCGGGGGGGATAAACACTGAAGCTTTCTTT

D: NA
size: NA
J: TRBJ1-1
V: TRBV21-1
CDR3: CASSKVVPREAFF
DNA: TGTGCCAGCAGCAAAGTGGTACCGCGTGAAGCTTTCTTT

D: TRBD1
size: NA
J: TRBJ1-4
V: TRBV25-1
CDR3: CASSDDRGGEKLFF
DNA: TGTGCCAGCAGTGATGACAGGGGAGGCGAAAAACTGTTTTTT

D: NA
size: NA
J: TRBJ1-5
V: TRBV2
CDR3: CASSDPMDIARQPQHF
DNA: TGTGCCAGCAGTGATCCCATGGACATAGCTAGACAGCCCCAGCATTTT

D: NA
size: once
J: TRBJ2-7
V: TRBV18
CDR3: CASSRNDRNYEQYF
DNA: TGTGCCAGCTCACGGAACGACAGGAACTACGAGCAGTACTTC

D: NA
size: NA
J: TRBJ1-1
V: TRBV15
CDR3: CATSPGGGQTEAFF
DNA: TGTGCCACCAGCCCCGGCGGGGGGCAGACTGAAGCTTTCTTT

D: TRBD2
size: NA
J: TRBJ2-1
V: TRBV4-1
CDR3: CASSRFVGMGGSNEQFF
DNA: TGCGCCAGCAGCCGTTTCGTCGGGATGGGGGGGTCTAATGAGCAGTTCTTC

D: TRBD2
size: NA
J: TRBJ2-3
V: TRBV12-5
CDR3: CASGLGASGVADTQYF
DNA: TGTGCTAGTGGTTTGGGGGCTAGCGGGGTCGCAGATACGCAGTATTTT

D: NA
size: NA
J: TRBJ1-1
V: TRBV4-1
CDR3: CASSLNGVSGTEAFF
DNA: TGCGCCAGCAGCCTGAACGGGGTCTCAGGAACTGAAGCTTTCTTT

D: TRBD1
size: few
J: TRBJ2-7
V: TRBV2
CDR3: CASSGGQGREQYF
DNA: TGTGCCAGCAGTGGGGGACAGGGTCGTGAGCAGTACTTC

D: NA
size: NA
J: TRBJ2-7
V: TRBV7-9
CDR3: CASSLGAEQYF
DNA: TGTGCCAGCAGCTTGGGCGCGGAGCAGTACTTC

D: NA
size: NA
J: TRBJ1-1
V: TRBV29-1
CDR3: CSGWGDTEAFF
DNA: TGCAGCGGATGGGGCGACACTGAAGCTTTCTTT

D: TRBD1
size: NA
J: TRBJ1-2
V: TRBV3-1/TRBV3-2
CDR3: CASSQEGTVGYTF
DNA: TGTGCCAGCAGCCAAGAGGGGACAGTTGGCTACACCTTC

D: NA
size: NA
J: TRBJ1-6
V: TRBV19
CDR3: CASSIVGSSYNSPLHF
DNA: TGTGCCAGTAGTATAGTCGGGAGCTCCTATAATTCACCCCTCCACTTT

D: NA
size: once
J: TRBJ1-2
V: TRBV13
CDR3: CASSALLRGGYTF
DNA: TGTGCCAGCAGCGCCCTCCTACGGGGGGGCTACACCTTC

D: NA
size: NA
J: TRBJ1-4
V: TRBV6-5
CDR3: CASSLPLAANEKLFF
DNA: TGTGCCAGCAGTCTACCCCTTGCGGCTAATGAAAAACTGTTTTTT

D: TRBD1
size: NA
J: TRBJ2-7
V: TRBV19
CDR3: CASSRSGQPFYEQYF
DNA: TGTGCCAGTAGCCGATCGGGACAGCCTTTCTACGAGCAGTACTTC

D: TRBD1
size: few
J: TRBJ1-1
V: TRBV6-6
CDR3: CASSGRDSVEAFF
DNA: TGTGCCAGCAGTGGCCGGGACAGCGTTGAAGCTTTCTTT

D: NA
size: NA
J: TRBJ1-5
V: TRBV6-5
CDR3: CASSSQGVGNQPQHF
DNA: TGTGCCAGCAGCTCACAGGGAGTCGGCAATCAGCCCCAGCATTTT

D: TRBD2
size: few
J: TRBJ2-1
V: TRBV5-1
CDR3: CATSLAGGTNEQFF
DNA: TGCGCCACCTCCCTAGCGGGGGGCACGAATGAGCAGTTCTTC

D: NA
size: NA
J: TRBJ1-5
V: TRBV5-8
CDR3: CASKGGRSNQPQHF
DNA: TGTGCCAGCAAGGGAGGTAGGAGCAATCAGCCCCAGCATTTT

D: NA
size: NA
J: TRBJ1-1
V: TRBV2
CDR3: CASTAGDQAFF
DNA: TGTGCCAGCACCGCGGGAGATCAAGCTTTCTTT

D: NA
size: many
J: TRBJ1-1
V: TRBV11-2
CDR3: CASSQPRRADTEAFF
DNA: TGTGCCAGCAGCCAACCGAGGAGGGCGGACACTGAAGCTTTCTTT

D: NA
size: NA
J: TRBJ2-1
V: TRBV5-6
CDR3: CASSIFRGGALNEQFF
DNA: TGTGCCAGCAGCATATTCCGAGGAGGGGCGTTAAATGAGCAGTTCTTC

D: NA
size: once
J: TRBJ1-2
V: TRBV20-1
CDR3: CSASVHRGSHYGYTF
DNA: TGCAGTGCTAGTGTTCACCGGGGATCTCACTATGGCTACACCTTC

D: NA
size: NA
J: TRBJ2-7
V: TRBV28
CDR3: CASSPPPMYEQYF
DNA: TGTGCCAGCAGTCCCCCCCCCATGTACGAGCAGTACTTC

D: NA
size: NA
J: TRBJ1-2
V: TRBV5-1
CDR3: CASSMDSYGYTF
DNA: TGCGCCAGCAGTATGGACAGCTATGGCTACACCTTC

D: TRBD1
size: few
J: TRBJ1-4
V: TRBV18
CDR3: CASSRTGTDNEKLFF
DNA: TGTGCCAGCTCTCGCACCGGGACAGACAATGAAAAACTGTTTTTT

D: NA
size: NA
J: TRBJ1-6
V: TRBV21-1
CDR3: CASSKFRGGRNSPLHF
DNA: TGTGCCAGCAGCAAGTTCAGAGGGGGCCGGAATTCACCCCTCCACTTT

D: NA
size: NA
J: TRBJ1-5
V: TRBV12-3/TRBV12-4
CDR3: CASSWTDNQPQHF
DNA: TGTGCCAGCAGTTGGACAGATAATCAGCCCCAGCATTTT

D: NA
size: NA
J: TRBJ1-2
V: TRBV3-1/TRBV3-2
CDR3: CASSPDRRGSGYTF
DNA: TGTGCCAGCAGCCCGGACCGCCGGGGGAGCGGCTACACCTTC

D: TRBD1
size: NA
J: TRBJ1-6
V: TRBV27
CDR3: CASSPGTVNSPLHF
DNA: TGTGCCAGCAGCCCCGGGACAGTCAATTCACCCCTCCACTTT

D: TRBD1
size: NA
J: TRBJ2-7
V: TRBV24-1
CDR3: CATIPDRRFLEQYF
DNA: TGTGCCACCATCCCGGACAGGAGATTTTTGGAGCAGTACTTC

D: TRBD1
size: NA
J: TRBJ2-3
V: TRBV20-1
CDR3: CSTGGADTQYF
DNA: TGCAGCACAGGGGGCGCAGATACGCAGTATTTT